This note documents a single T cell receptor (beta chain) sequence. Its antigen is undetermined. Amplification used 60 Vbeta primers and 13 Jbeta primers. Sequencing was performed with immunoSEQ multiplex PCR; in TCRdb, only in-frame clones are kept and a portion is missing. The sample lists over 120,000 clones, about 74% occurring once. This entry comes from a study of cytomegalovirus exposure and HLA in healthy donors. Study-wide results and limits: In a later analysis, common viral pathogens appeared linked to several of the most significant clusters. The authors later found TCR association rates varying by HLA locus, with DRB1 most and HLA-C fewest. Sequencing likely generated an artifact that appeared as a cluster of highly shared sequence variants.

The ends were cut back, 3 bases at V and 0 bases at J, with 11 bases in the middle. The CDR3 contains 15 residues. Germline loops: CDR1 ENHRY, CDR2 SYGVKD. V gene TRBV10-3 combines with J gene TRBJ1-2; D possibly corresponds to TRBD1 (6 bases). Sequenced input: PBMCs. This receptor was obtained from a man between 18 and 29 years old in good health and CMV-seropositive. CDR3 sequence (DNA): TGTGCCATCAGTGACACAGGGTACTCTAACTATGGCTACACCTTC. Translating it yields CAISDTGYSNYGYTF.